One sample yielded the 25 T cell receptor beta chains listed below, sequenced in a study of control samples from healthy donors and cancer patients. Profiled with immunoSEQ multiplex PCR; TCRdb holds only in-frame clones, not every one. Of hundreds of thousands of clones listed, around 80% are singletons. Sequenced sample: PBMCs. All receptors derive from an older woman with lung cancer.

The V gene is TRBV5-1, the J gene TRBJ1-1; 7 bases are shared with TRBD1. The CDR3 is made up of 15 amino acids. V was pared by 5 bases and J by 4 bases, with 11 bases of the junction left unmatched. Germline V gives CDR1 SGHRS, CDR2 YFSETQ. The CDR3 coding sequence is TGCGCCAGCAGGTTTAGGACAGGTGGCGGCACTGAAGCTTTCTTT. This codes for CASRFRTGGGTEAFF.

The V and J genes are TRBV5-1 and TRBJ2-2; D may be TRBD2 (6 bases). V gave up 7 bases and J gave up 5 bases, with 27 bases separating them. There are 18 residues in the CDR3. Per the germline V gene, CDR1 is SGHRS and CDR2 is YFSETQ. This CDR3 is CASVRDFQEGRRTGELFF. CDR3 nucleotide sequence: TGCGCCAGCGTTAGGGATTTCCAGGAGGGGCGCCGAACCGGGGAGCTGTTTTTT.

This clone is a singleton in its sample. The chain employs TRBV10-2 and TRBJ2-7; 7 bases map to TRBD1. This CDR3 contains 15 residues. From germline, CDR1 is WSHSY and CDR2 SAAADI. After removal of 2 bases from V and 3 bases from J, the junction contained 7 bases not matched to a gene. CDR3 sequence (DNA): TGCGCCAGCAGTGAGAGGAGGAGGACAGGCTACGAGCAGTACTTC. Its translation: CASSERRRTGYEQYF.

This chain connects TRBV10-1 to TRBJ1-2; D perhaps matches TRBD1 (5 bases). Trimming took 2 bases from V and 5 from J, leaving 12 bases between them. The CDR3 has 14 residues. CDR1 and CDR2 from the germline V gene are WNHNN and SYGVQD (reference sequence). The CDR3 DNA is TGCGCCAGCAGTGAGGGGACCTCACCGTATGGCTACACCTTC. Protein sequence: CASSEGTSPYGYTF.

The chain links TRBV4-1 to TRBJ2-3, with 10 bases lining up with TRBD2. The CDR3 is 17 residues long. Germline CDR1 is MGHRA and CDR2 is YSYEKL. The J segment lost 5 bases and the V segment lost 0 bases, leaving 8 bases of the junction unmatched. The chain's CDR3 is CASSQEVTSGAGDTQYF. The CDR3 DNA reads as TGCGCCAGCAGCCAAGAGGTAACTAGCGGGGCGGGAGATACGCAGTATTTT.

The chain carries TRBV6-5 and TRBJ2-7; no definite D call. The germline gives CDR1 MNHEY, CDR2 SVGAGI. This CDR3 contains 14 residues. V lost 6 bases and J lost 4, with 16 bases in between. CDR3 DNA: TGTGCCAGCAGACACCTGGACGGAGCATACGAGCAGTACTTC. Translated, it gives CASRHLDGAYEQYF.

The chain couples TRBV10-3 to TRBJ1-5; unclear D gene. Germline values: CDR1 ENHRY, CDR2 SYGVKD. The ends were cut back, 3 bases at V and 0 bases at J, with 6 bases in the middle. The CDR3 spans 14 residues. This CDR3 is CAISETGSNQPQHF. For the CDR3, the DNA is TGTGCCATCAGTGAAACGGGTAGCAATCAGCCCCAGCATTTT.

The chain is built from TRBV19 and TRBJ1-3, with 8 positions matching TRBD1. CDR1 is LNHDA and CDR2 is SQIVND in the germline V gene (reference sequence). The CDR3 runs 14 residues. V lost 8 bases, J lost 2 bases, and 5 bases stayed unmatched. The CDR3 sequence is CASHGQGAGNTIYF. In nucleotides, the CDR3 is TGTGCCAGTCACGGACAGGGCGCTGGAAACACCATATATTTT.

The chain joins TRBV18 to TRBJ2-4; D not certain. Per germline, CDR1 KGHSH and CDR2 LQKENI. The V and J ends lost 0 bases and 0 bases respectively, with 6 bases between them. The CDR3 consists of 15 residues. Here the CDR3 DNA reads TGTGCCAGCTCACCACCGCTGGAAGCCAAAAACATTCAGTACTTC. Protein product: CASSPPLEAKNIQYF. The variable domain in full, with the rest retrieved from reference TRBV18 and TRBJ2-4, is NAGVMQNPRHLVRRRGQEARLRCSPMKGHSHVYWYRQLPEEGLKFMVYLQKENIIDESGMPKERFSAEFPKEGPSILRIQQVVRGDSAAYFCASSPPLEAKNIQYFGAGTRLSVL.

The V gene is TRBV10-3, the J gene TRBJ2-2; 11 bases match TRBD2. From germline, CDR1 is ENHRY and CDR2 SYGVKD. This CDR3 is 17 amino acids long. Trimming took 8 bases from V and 5 from J; bases not matched to a gene: 13. The CDR3 DNA is TGTGCCATCGGTAGGATAGCGGGAGGGTCGAGGACCGGGGAGCTGTTTTTT. It yields the protein CAIGRIAGGSRTGELFF.

The chain employs TRBV6-5 and TRBJ2-2; 8 positions match TRBD1. This CDR3 has 16 amino acids. Germline trimming cut 4 bases from V and 1 base from J; bases unmatched to any gene: 5. Germline lookup yields CDR1 MNHEY and CDR2 SVGAGI. Written as DNA, the CDR3 is TGTGCCAGCAGTTCTCCCGGACAGGGGAACACCGGGGAGCTGTTTTTT. Protein: CASSSPGQGNTGELFF.

This sequence joins TRBV29-1 and TRBJ1-2; TRBD1 aligns across 7 bases. The V and J ends lost 7 bases and 4 bases, in that order; junction bases with no gene match: 3. The germline CDR1 and CDR2 sequences are SQVTM and ANQGSEA. There are 11 residues in the CDR3. This chain's CDR3 is CSARTGYGYTF. CDR3 DNA sequence: TGCAGCGCCCGGACAGGCTATGGCTACACCTTC.

This chain uses TRBV24-1 with TRBJ2-1; 10 nucleotides agree with TRBD2. The V segment lost 4 bases and the J segment 2 bases; nucleotides outside the gene matches: 7. Looked up from germline, CDR1 is KGHDR and CDR2 is SFDVKD. This CDR3 has 17 amino acids. CDR3 sequence reads: CATSEPSSGSPYNEQFF. The CDR3 DNA sequence: TGTGCCACCAGTGAGCCCTCTAGCGGGAGTCCCTACAATGAGCAGTTCTTC.

The gene calls are TRBV18 and TRBJ2-1; 11 bases fit TRBD2. The CDR3 is 15 amino acids. The junction had 1 base not matched to a gene; V was cut back by 3 bases and J by 3 bases. CDR1 and CDR2 (germline): KGHSH, LQKENI. The CDR3 loop is CASSPGLADYNEQFF. The CDR3 DNA reads TGTGCCAGCTCACCGGGACTAGCGGACTACAATGAGCAGTTCTTC.

This clone was observed a handful of times. The rearrangement uses TRBV14 and TRBJ1-3; D remains unclear. The germline V gene has CDR1 SGHDN and CDR2 FVKESK. The V and J ends lost 6 bases and 0 bases respectively, with 9 bases between them. This CDR3 region has 14 residues. CDR3 region: CASRRQASGNTIYF. The CDR3 nucleotides are TGTGCCAGCAGACGGCAGGCCTCTGGAAACACCATATATTTT.

The chain employs TRBV28 and TRBJ1-3; TRBD1 agrees at 7 bases. V shed 4 bases, J shed 4 bases, and the junction held 4 bases outside the gene matches. The CDR3 spans 14 residues. From germline, CDR1 is MDHEN and CDR2 SYDVKM. Here the CDR3 DNA reads TGTGCCAGCAGTTCCGCGGGACAGGGAAACACCATATATTTT. It is translated as CASSSAGQGNTIYF.

Remarks on this clone: Other DNA sequences within the sample encode an identical CDR3. This chain connects TRBV2 to TRBJ1-5; 8 positions match TRBD1. With V trimmed by 8 bases and J by 7 bases, 10 bases remained unmatched. The CDR3 is 14 amino acids. Per the germline V gene, CDR1 is SNHLY and CDR2 is FYNNEI. CDR3 loop: CASSDRGVGQPQHF. CDR3 in DNA: TGTGCCAGCTCAGACAGGGGAGTGGGCCAGCCCCAGCATTTT.

V is TRBV7-6 and J is TRBJ2-5; no reliable D call. The germline V gene encodes CDR1 SGHVS and CDR2 FNYEAQ. V lost 4 bases, J lost 4 bases, and 13 bases lay in between. The CDR3 is 14 amino acids. CDR3 sequence reads: CASSSTADVETQYF. The CDR3 DNA follows: TGTGCCAGCAGCTCAACGGCTGATGTAGAGACCCAGTACTTC.

A remark on this clone: Other DNA sequences in this specimen translate into the identical CDR3. The chain is built from TRBV7-2 and TRBJ2-5; D is undetermined. The CDR3 has 13 amino acids. V was pared by 1 base and J by 1 base, with 4 bases between. Looked up from germline, CDR1 is SGHTA and CDR2 is FQGNSA. CDR3 in amino acids: CASSLGVQETQYF. CDR3 DNA: TGTGCCAGCAGCTTAGGGGTCCAAGAGACCCAGTACTTC.

The count of this clone is one. The V gene is TRBV7-7, the J gene TRBJ2-1, with a possible D match to TRBD2 (5 bases). Germline values: CDR1 SSHAT, CDR2 FNYEAQ (reference sequence). The CDR3 has 15 amino acids. Trimming took off 0 bases at V and 0 bases at J, with 6 bases between the two ends. The CDR3: CASSLAGSSYNEQFF. The CDR3 DNA reads as TGTGCCAGCAGCTTAGCTGGGAGCTCCTACAATGAGCAGTTCTTC.

This sequence joins TRBV4-2 and TRBJ2-1; 7 nucleotides align to TRBD2. The CDR3 has 16 residues. V lost 4 bases, J lost 8 bases, and 14 bases stayed unmatched. CDR1 is LGHNA, CDR2 YNFKEQ, per germline. CDR3: CASSPATSVGRDEQFF. CDR3 bases: TGTGCCAGCAGCCCGGCCACTAGCGTGGGACGGGATGAGCAGTTCTTC.

The chain carries TRBV9 and TRBJ2-2; D is uncertain. This CDR3 is built from 15 residues. The V and J ends lost 0 bases and 3 bases respectively, with 9 bases between them. Germline CDR1 SGDLS, CDR2 YYNGEE. The CDR3 loop reads CASSVENRYTGELFF. The CDR3 DNA sequence: TGTGCCAGCAGCGTAGAAAACAGATACACCGGGGAGCTGTTTTTT.

The rearrangement joins TRBV28 to TRBJ1-4; no clear D gene. Germline lookup yields CDR1 MDHEN and CDR2 SYDVKM. The V and J ends lost 7 bases and 4 bases respectively, with 19 bases between them. The CDR3 runs 16 residues. This CDR3 is CASTSAGSVGNEKLFF. CDR3 in DNA: TGTGCCAGCACCTCGGCGGGGTCAGTTGGTAATGAAAAACTGTTTTTT.

The chain recombines TRBV25-1 with TRBJ1-5; the D is unclear. Trimming took off 3 bases at V and 7 bases at J, with 7 bases between the two ends. Germline-derived CDR1 and CDR2 are MGHDK and SYGVNS. The length of the CDR3 is 12 residues. The CDR3 sequence: CASSEGWQPQHF. The CDR3 DNA reads TGTGCCAGCAGTGAGGGCTGGCAGCCCCAGCATTTT.

The CDR3 coding sequence is TGTGCCTGGAGTGTAAGGGACCCTGGGGGCAATCAGCCCCAGCATTTT. It is translated as CAWSVRDPGGNQPQHF. The V call is TRBV30, the J call TRBJ1-5; possibly TRBD1 for D (5 bases). V was shortened by 0 bases and J by 2 bases, with 14 bases between the two germline ends. CDR1 and CDR2 from the germline V gene are GTSNPN and SVGIG (reference sequence). The CDR3 is 16 amino acids.